This T cell receptor (beta chain) was recorded in a study of monozygotic twins with cystic fibrosis. Data came from immunoSEQ multiplex PCR; TCRdb stores just in-frame clones and leaves some out. The sample lists 39,000 or so clones; around nine tenths were seen once. Material: blood. The source of this sequence is a boy aged 2 to 9 with cystic fibrosis.

CDR3 DNA sequence: TGCAGCGTTGCGGGACAGGGAGTAGGCTACGAGCAGTACTTC. This codes for CSVAGQGVGYEQYF. The gene calls are TRBV29-1 and TRBJ2-7; 9 bases fit TRBD1. The CDR3 runs to 14 residues. Germline CDR1 SQVTM, CDR2 ANQGSEA. Trimming cost V 4 bases and J 3 bases; bases outside gene matches: 7.